Only a few counts were recorded for the clone carrying this T cell receptor beta chain. Its target is unknown. This entry comes from a study of vaccination and CD4 T cells after COVID-19. Study-level background: The cells were exposed to overlapping spike peptides originating from SARS-CoV-2, HCoV-NL63, HCoV-OC43 and HCoV-229E for stimulation. As a positive control, some control cultures were given a CEFX pool, while others were given an HIV-1 Nef pool or no peptide.

Regarding treatment: roughly ten-day PBMC culture with coronavirus spike peptide pools or control peptides (ViraFEST assay). Half of the medium was exchanged for fresh IL-2 medium, first on day 3 and then on day 7. J lost 1 base, V lost 2 bases, and 7 bases had no gene match. The CDR3 runs to 16 residues. Looked up from germline, CDR1 is LGHNA and CDR2 is YNFKEQ. The Oncomine TCR Beta short-read assay was applied to DNA of cultured CD4+ T cells. TCRdb reprocessed the PCR reads with MiXCR, giving one entry per CDR3 protein. The data show some 10,000 distinct CDR3 sequences, approximately 20% seen once.

The receptor was isolated from a human donor who had recovered from COVID-19. The gene calls are TRBV4-2 and TRBJ1-1; 7 bases are shared with TRBD1. Sequences were derived from CD4+ T cells from blood, cultured in vitro, sampled after SARS-CoV-2 vaccination. CDR3 protein: CASSQPGQATNTEAFF. Here the CDR3 DNA reads TGTGCCAGCAGCCAACCCGGACAGGCGACGAACACTGAAGCTTTCTTT.